This is a list of T cell receptor beta chains from one sample in a study of OX40 agonist ivuxolimab in advanced cancers. Profiled with immunoSEQ multiplex PCR; TCRdb holds only in-frame clones, not every one. The table shows approximately 60,000 clones, with around 90% occurring only once. The material sequenced was CD4+ or CD8+ T cells sorted from blood, taken in a trial of the OX40 agonist ivuxolimab. The receptor source for this set is an adult with an advanced solid tumor such as melanoma, head and neck, liver or kidney cancer. The CDR3 runs from the conserved cysteine through the conserved F or W. Fields, in order: V gene, D gene, CDR3 length, J gene, clone size, CDR3 protein, CDR3 DNA. D genes are given only for firm matches. Some rows have no size entry. The others give once, few or many, or a class for an expanded clone.

v_gene: TRBV7-2; d_gene: NA; len: 12; j_gene: TRBJ2-7; abundance: NA; CDR3aa: CASRPDSYEQYF; CDR3nt: TGTGCCAGCAGACCCGATTCCTACGAGCAGTACTTC
v_gene: TRBV29-1; d_gene: NA; len: 12; j_gene: TRBJ2-7; abundance: NA; CDR3aa: CSVLGNYYEQYF; CDR3nt: TGCAGCGTTCTGGGGAACTACTACGAGCAGTACTTC
v_gene: TRBV28; d_gene: NA; len: 14; j_gene: TRBJ1-5; abundance: NA; CDR3aa: CASRPQDILTPQHF; CDR3nt: TGTGCCAGCAGACCACAGGACATCCTTACCCCCCAGCATTTT
v_gene: TRBV6-5; d_gene: TRBD1; len: 15; j_gene: TRBJ2-1; abundance: NA; CDR3aa: CASSSAGGSYNEQFF; CDR3nt: TGTGCCAGCAGTTCCGCAGGGGGCTCCTACAATGAGCAGTTCTTC
v_gene: TRBV4-3; d_gene: NA; len: 14; j_gene: TRBJ1-1; abundance: NA; CDR3aa: CASSLTIVATEAFF; CDR3nt: TGCGCCAGCAGCCTCACGATCGTGGCCACTGAAGCTTTCTTT
v_gene: TRBV6-1; d_gene: NA; len: 15; j_gene: TRBJ2-7; abundance: NA; CDR3aa: CASSVHREGSYEQYF; CDR3nt: TGTGCCAGCAGTGTCCACAGGGAAGGATCCTACGAGCAGTACTTC
v_gene: TRBV12-5; d_gene: NA; len: 14; j_gene: TRBJ2-1; abundance: once; CDR3aa: CASGSRERNNEQFF; CDR3nt: TGTGCTAGTGGTTCCCGTGAGCGGAACAATGAGCAGTTCTTC
v_gene: TRBV6-1; d_gene: TRBD1; len: 13; j_gene: TRBJ2-3; abundance: NA; CDR3aa: CASSGTGADTQYF; CDR3nt: TGTGCCAGCAGCGGGACAGGGGCAGATACGCAGTATTTT
v_gene: TRBV4-2; d_gene: TRBD1; len: 16; j_gene: TRBJ1-1; abundance: NA; CDR3aa: CASSQVQGVLSTEAFF; CDR3nt: TGTGCCAGCAGCCAAGTCCAGGGGGTTTTGAGCACTGAAGCTTTCTTT
v_gene: TRBV9; d_gene: TRBD1; len: 17; j_gene: TRBJ2-1; abundance: NA; CDR3aa: CASSGLGQGGSYNEQFF; CDR3nt: TGTGCCAGCAGCGGGCTTGGACAGGGGGGGTCCTACAATGAGCAGTTCTTC
v_gene: TRBV9; d_gene: NA; len: 11; j_gene: TRBJ2-1; abundance: once; CDR3aa: CASGLSNEQFF; CDR3nt: TGTGCCAGCGGTCTTTCCAATGAGCAGTTCTTC
v_gene: TRBV7-9; d_gene: NA; len: 13; j_gene: TRBJ2-5; abundance: NA; CDR3aa: CASSPRQQETQYF; CDR3nt: TGTGCCAGCAGCCCGAGACAGCAAGAGACCCAGTACTTC
v_gene: TRBV14; d_gene: TRBD1; len: 14; j_gene: TRBJ2-7; abundance: NA; CDR3aa: CASSVTGTGVEQYF; CDR3nt: TGTGCCAGCAGCGTGACCGGGACAGGGGTCGAGCAGTACTTC
v_gene: TRBV4-1; d_gene: TRBD2; len: 16; j_gene: TRBJ2-3; abundance: NA; CDR3aa: CASSQAYGGSTDTQYF; CDR3nt: TGCGCCAGCAGCCAAGCCTACGGGGGGAGCACAGATACGCAGTATTTT
v_gene: TRBV25-1; d_gene: TRBD2; len: 17; j_gene: TRBJ2-3; abundance: few; CDR3aa: CASSPPGGGRGTDTQYF; CDR3nt: TGTGCCAGCAGTCCACCAGGCGGGGGGCGTGGCACAGATACGCAGTATTTT
v_gene: TRBV10-3; d_gene: NA; len: 15; j_gene: TRBJ2-3; abundance: NA; CDR3aa: CATSQSTSSTDTQYF; CDR3nt: TGTGCCACCAGCCAGTCCACTAGCAGCACAGATACGCAGTATTTT
v_gene: TRBV27; d_gene: NA; len: 13; j_gene: TRBJ1-1; abundance: NA; CDR3aa: CASSSGGSTEAFF; CDR3nt: TGTGCCAGCAGTTCCGGGGGATCCACTGAAGCTTTCTTT
v_gene: TRBV6-6; d_gene: NA; len: 16; j_gene: TRBJ1-1; abundance: once; CDR3aa: CASSYPPRVFNTEAFF; CDR3nt: TGTGCCAGCAGTTACCCACCTAGGGTTTTCAACACTGAAGCTTTCTTT
v_gene: TRBV27; d_gene: NA; len: 15; j_gene: TRBJ1-1; abundance: NA; CDR3aa: CASSLYLTGNTEAFF; CDR3nt: TGTGCCAGCAGTCTCTACTTGACAGGGAACACTGAAGCTTTCTTT
v_gene: TRBV5-1; d_gene: TRBD1; len: 15; j_gene: TRBJ1-2; abundance: NA; CDR3aa: CASSFWTGEDYGYTF; CDR3nt: TGCGCCAGCAGCTTCTGGACAGGGGAGGACTATGGCTACACCTTC
v_gene: TRBV4-1; d_gene: NA; len: 13; j_gene: TRBJ1-1; abundance: NA; CDR3aa: CASSQDPNTEAFF; CDR3nt: TGCGCCAGCAGCCAAGACCCAAACACTGAAGCTTTCTTT
v_gene: TRBV14; d_gene: NA; len: 17; j_gene: TRBJ1-1; abundance: many; CDR3aa: CASSQAPDSLMNTEAFF; CDR3nt: TGTGCCAGCAGCCAAGCCCCGGACAGTCTCATGAACACTGAAGCTTTCTTT
v_gene: TRBV6-1; d_gene: NA; len: 14; j_gene: TRBJ2-7; abundance: NA; CDR3aa: CASSQYRVPYEQYF; CDR3nt: TGTGCCAGCAGTCAATACAGGGTACCCTACGAGCAGTACTTC
v_gene: TRBV7-9; d_gene: TRBD1; len: 15; j_gene: TRBJ2-7; abundance: NA; CDR3aa: CASSTRTGGSYEQYF; CDR3nt: TGTGCCAGCAGCACCCGGACAGGGGGCTCCTACGAGCAGTACTTC
v_gene: TRBV23-1; d_gene: TRBD1; len: 16; j_gene: TRBJ1-1; abundance: NA; CDR3aa: CASSQGAIQGGTEAFF; CDR3nt: TGCGCCAGCAGTCAAGGCGCAATACAGGGGGGCACTGAAGCTTTCTTT
v_gene: TRBV7-9; d_gene: TRBD1; len: 15; j_gene: TRBJ2-5; abundance: NA; CDR3aa: CASSSRKGQEETQYF; CDR3nt: TGTGCCAGCAGCTCTCGGAAAGGACAGGAAGAGACCCAGTACTTC
v_gene: TRBV7-2; d_gene: TRBD1; len: 18; j_gene: TRBJ2-3; abundance: NA; CDR3aa: CASSLGLGGGSSTDTQYF; CDR3nt: TGTGCCAGCAGCTTAGGGTTAGGGGGCGGCTCTAGCACAGATACGCAGTATTTT
v_gene: TRBV7-9; d_gene: NA; len: 16; j_gene: TRBJ1-4; abundance: NA; CDR3aa: CASSLAGGATNEKLFF; CDR3nt: TGTGCCAGCAGCTTAGCAGGGGGAGCAACTAATGAAAAACTGTTTTTT
v_gene: TRBV6-1; d_gene: TRBD2; len: 15; j_gene: TRBJ2-3; abundance: NA; CDR3aa: CASSEGSGTGDTQYF; CDR3nt: TGTGCCAGCAGTGAAGGGAGCGGGACGGGGGATACGCAGTATTTT